This T cell receptor (beta chain) originates from a study of Graves' ophthalmopathy and Graves' hyperthyroidism. This clonotype was found many times. The study amplified TCR beta CDR3 regions using RNA transcripts. HTBI-primed first-round RT-PCR preceded second-round multiplex PCR. In TCRdb, the multiplex PCR reads were re-called with MiXCR into one record per CDR3 protein. The table records 350,000 or so distinct CDR3 sequences, 15% to 20% of them present only once. CDR1 and CDR2 (germline): SNHLY, FYNNEI. CDR3 length: 15 residues. V was pared by 6 bases and J by 1 base, with 5 bases of the junction left unmatched.

The chain joins TRBV2 to TRBJ1-1; 10 bases are shared with TRBD1. Sequencing was performed on peripheral blood. The clonotype originates from an adult man with Graves' ophthalmopathy. As DNA, the CDR3 is TGTGCCAGCAGGTGGGACAGGGGAAAGAACACTGAAGCTTTCTTT. This sequence encodes CASRWDRGKNTEAFF.